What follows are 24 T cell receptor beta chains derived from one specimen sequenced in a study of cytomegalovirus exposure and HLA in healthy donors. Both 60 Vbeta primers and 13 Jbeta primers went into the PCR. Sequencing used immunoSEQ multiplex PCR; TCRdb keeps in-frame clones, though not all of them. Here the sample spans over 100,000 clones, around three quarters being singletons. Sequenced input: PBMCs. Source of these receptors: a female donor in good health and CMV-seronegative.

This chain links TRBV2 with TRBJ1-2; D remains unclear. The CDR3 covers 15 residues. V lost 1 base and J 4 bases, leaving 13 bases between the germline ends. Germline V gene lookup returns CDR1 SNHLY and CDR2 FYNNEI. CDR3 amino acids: CASSEGDSRTYGYTF. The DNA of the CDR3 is TGTGCCAGCAGTGAAGGTGACTCACGAACCTATGGCTACACCTTC.

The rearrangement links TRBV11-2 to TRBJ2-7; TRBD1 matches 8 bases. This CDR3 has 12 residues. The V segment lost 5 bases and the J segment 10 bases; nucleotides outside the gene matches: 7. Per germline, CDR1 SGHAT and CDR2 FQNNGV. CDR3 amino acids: CASSGGQVDQYF. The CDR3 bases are TGTGCCAGCAGCGGGGGACAGGTCGACCAGTACTTC. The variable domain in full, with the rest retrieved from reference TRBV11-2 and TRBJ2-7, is EAGVAQSPRYKIIEKRQSVAFWCNPISGHATLYWYQQILGQGPKLLIQFQNNGVVDDSQLPKDRFSAERLKGVDSTLKIQPAKLEDSAVYLCASSGGQVDQYFGPGTRLTVT.

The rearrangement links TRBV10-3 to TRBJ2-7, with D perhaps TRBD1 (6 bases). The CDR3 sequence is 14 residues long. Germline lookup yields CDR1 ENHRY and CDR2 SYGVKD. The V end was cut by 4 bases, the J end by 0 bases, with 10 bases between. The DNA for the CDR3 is TGTGCCATCAGTGGACAGGAGACCTCCTACGAGCAGTACTTC. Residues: CAISGQETSYEQYF.

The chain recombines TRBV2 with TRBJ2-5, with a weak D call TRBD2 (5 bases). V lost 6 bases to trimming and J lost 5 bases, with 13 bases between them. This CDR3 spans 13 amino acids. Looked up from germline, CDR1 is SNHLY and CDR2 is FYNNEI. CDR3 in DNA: TGTGCCAGCAGGAAGGGAGAGGACGAGACCCAGTACTTC. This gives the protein CASRKGEDETQYF.

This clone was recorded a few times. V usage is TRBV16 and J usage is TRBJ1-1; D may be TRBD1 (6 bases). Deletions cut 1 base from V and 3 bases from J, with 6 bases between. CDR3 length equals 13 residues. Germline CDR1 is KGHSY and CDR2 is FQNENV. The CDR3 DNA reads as TGTGCCAGCAGCCAATGGACAGACACTGAAGCTTTCTTT. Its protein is CASSQWTDTEAFF.

CDR3 in DNA: TGTGCCAGCGGGGGGTCCTTGGAGACCCAGTACTTC. Protein product: CASGGSLETQYF. This chain links TRBV6-4 with TRBJ2-7; D is possibly TRBD2 (6 bases). The DNA end is more similar to TRBJ2-5, so the J call may be wrong. This CDR3 contains 12 residues. Germline assignment: CDR1 MRHNA and CDR2 SNTAGT.

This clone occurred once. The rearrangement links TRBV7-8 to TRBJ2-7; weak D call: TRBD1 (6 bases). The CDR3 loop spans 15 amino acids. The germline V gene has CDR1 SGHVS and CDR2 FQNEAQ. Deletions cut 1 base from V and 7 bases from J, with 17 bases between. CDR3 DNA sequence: TGTGCCAGCAGCTTAGAGGGGGAGCTAAGGTCGGAGCAGTACTTC. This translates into CASSLEGELRSEQYF.

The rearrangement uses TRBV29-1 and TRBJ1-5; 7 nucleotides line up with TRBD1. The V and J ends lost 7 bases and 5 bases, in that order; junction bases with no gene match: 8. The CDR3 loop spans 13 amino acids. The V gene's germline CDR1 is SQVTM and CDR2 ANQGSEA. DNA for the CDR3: TGCAGCGCCGCGACAGGGAGTCATCAGCCCCAGCATTTT. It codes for CSAATGSHQPQHF.

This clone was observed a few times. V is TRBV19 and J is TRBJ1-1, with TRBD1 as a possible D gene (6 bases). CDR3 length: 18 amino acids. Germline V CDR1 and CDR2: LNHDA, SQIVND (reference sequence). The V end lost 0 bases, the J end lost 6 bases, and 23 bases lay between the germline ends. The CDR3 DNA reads TGTGCCAGTAGTATAGATCTCAGGGGTTTAAGGAATTCCGCTGAAGCTTTCTTT. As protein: CASSIDLRGLRNSAEAFF.

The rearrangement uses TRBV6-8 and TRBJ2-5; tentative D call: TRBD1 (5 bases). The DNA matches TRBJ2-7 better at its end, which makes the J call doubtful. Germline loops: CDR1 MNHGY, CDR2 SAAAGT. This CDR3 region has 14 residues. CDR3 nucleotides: TGTGCCAGCACCTCGGACATAGGGCTCTACGAGCAGTACTTC. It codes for CASTSDIGLYEQYF.

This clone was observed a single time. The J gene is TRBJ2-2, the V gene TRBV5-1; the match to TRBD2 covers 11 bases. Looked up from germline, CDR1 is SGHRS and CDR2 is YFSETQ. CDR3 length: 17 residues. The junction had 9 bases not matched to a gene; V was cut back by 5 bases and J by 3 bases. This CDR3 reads CASSLLLAGEDTGELFF. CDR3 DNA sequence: TGCGCCAGCAGTTTGTTACTAGCGGGGGAAGACACCGGGGAGCTGTTTTTT.

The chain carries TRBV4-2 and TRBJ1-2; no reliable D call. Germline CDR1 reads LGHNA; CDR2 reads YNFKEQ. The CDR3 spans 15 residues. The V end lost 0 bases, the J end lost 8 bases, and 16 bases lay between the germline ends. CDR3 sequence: CASSQDPNPGWGYTF. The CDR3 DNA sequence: TGTGCCAGCAGCCAAGACCCCAATCCGGGATGGGGCTACACCTTC.

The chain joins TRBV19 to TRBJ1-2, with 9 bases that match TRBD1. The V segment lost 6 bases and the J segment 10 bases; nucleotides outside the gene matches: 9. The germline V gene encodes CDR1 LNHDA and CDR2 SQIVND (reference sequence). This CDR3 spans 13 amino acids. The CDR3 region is CASRRQGVEFYTF. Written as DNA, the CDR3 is TGTGCCAGTAGGCGACAGGGGGTGGAATTCTACACCTTC.

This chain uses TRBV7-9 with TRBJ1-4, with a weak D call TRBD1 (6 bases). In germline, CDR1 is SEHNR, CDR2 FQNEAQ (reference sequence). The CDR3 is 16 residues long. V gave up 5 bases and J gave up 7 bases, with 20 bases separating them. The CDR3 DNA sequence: TGTGCCAGCAGCCCTGCGATTCGGGGGGCGGGTGAAAAACTGTTTTTT. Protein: CASSPAIRGAGEKLFF.

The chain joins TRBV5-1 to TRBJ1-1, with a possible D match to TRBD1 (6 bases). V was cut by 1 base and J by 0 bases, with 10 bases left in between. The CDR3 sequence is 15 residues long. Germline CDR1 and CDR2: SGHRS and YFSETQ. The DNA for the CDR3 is TGCGCCAGCAGCTTGACGCAGGGGTTGAACACTGAAGCTTTCTTT. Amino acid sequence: CASSLTQGLNTEAFF.

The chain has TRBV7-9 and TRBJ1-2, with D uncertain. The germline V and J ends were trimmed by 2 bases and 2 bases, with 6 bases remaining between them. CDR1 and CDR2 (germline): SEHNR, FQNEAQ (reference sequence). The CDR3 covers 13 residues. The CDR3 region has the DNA TGTGCCAGCAGCTTATCTATGAACTATGGCTACACCTTC. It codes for CASSLSMNYGYTF.

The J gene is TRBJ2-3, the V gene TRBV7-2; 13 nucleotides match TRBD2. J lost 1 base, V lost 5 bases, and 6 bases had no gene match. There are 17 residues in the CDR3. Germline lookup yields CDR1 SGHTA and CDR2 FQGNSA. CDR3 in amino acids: CASSAGLAGTRTDTQYF. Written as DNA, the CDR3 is TGTGCCAGCAGCGCGGGACTAGCGGGGACCCGCACAGATACGCAGTATTTT.

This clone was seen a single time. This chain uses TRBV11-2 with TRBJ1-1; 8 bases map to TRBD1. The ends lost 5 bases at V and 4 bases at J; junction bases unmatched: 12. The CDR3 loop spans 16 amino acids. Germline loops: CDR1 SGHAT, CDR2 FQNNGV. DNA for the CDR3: TGTGCCAGCAGCCCTCCCCGACAGGGGCGAGGCACTGAAGCTTTCTTT. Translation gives CASSPPRQGRGTEAFF.

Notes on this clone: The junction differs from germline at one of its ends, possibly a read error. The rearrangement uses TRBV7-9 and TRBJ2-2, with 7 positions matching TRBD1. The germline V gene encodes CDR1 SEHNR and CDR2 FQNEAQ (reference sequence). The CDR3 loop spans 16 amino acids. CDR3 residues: CSSSSPLGQTTGELFF. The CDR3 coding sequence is TGTTCCAGCAGCTCGCCATTGGGACAGACTACCGGGGAGCTGTTTTTT. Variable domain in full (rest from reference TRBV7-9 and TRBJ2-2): DTGVSQNPRHKITKRGQNVTFRCDPISEHNRLYWYRQTLGQGPEFLTYFQNEAQLEKSRLLSDRFSAERPKGSFSTLEIQRTEQGDSAMYLCSSSSPLGQTTGELFFGEGSRLTVL.

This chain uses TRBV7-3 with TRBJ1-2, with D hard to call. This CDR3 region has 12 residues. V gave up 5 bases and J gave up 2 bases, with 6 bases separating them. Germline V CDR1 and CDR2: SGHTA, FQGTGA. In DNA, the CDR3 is TGTGCCAGCAGCCTAATAAACTATGGCTACACCTTC. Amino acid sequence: CASSLINYGYTF.

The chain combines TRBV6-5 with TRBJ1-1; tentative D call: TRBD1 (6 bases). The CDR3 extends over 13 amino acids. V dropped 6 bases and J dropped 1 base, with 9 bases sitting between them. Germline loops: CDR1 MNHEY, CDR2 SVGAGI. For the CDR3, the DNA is TGTGCCAGCAGCAACAGGGAGAACACTGAAGCTTTCTTT. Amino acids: CASSNRENTEAFF.

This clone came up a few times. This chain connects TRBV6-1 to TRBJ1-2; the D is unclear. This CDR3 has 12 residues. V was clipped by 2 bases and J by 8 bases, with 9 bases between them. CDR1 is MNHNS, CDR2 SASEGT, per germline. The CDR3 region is CASSENLEGYTF. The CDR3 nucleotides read TGTGCCAGCAGTGAAAATCTGGAGGGCTACACCTTC.

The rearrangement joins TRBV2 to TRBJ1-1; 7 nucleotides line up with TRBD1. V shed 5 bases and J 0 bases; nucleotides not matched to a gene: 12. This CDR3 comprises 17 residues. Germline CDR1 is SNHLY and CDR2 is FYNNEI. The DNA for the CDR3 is TGTGCCAGCAGTACACCCCCGACGACAGGGTTGAACACTGAAGCTTTCTTT. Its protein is CASSTPPTTGLNTEAFF.

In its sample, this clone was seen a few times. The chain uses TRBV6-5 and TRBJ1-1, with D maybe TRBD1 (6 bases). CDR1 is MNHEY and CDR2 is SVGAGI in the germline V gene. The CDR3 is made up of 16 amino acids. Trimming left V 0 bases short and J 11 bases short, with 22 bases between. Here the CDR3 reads CASSYSIQGNSGRAFF. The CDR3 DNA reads TGTGCCAGCAGTTACTCGATACAGGGAAATAGCGGGAGGGCTTTCTTT.